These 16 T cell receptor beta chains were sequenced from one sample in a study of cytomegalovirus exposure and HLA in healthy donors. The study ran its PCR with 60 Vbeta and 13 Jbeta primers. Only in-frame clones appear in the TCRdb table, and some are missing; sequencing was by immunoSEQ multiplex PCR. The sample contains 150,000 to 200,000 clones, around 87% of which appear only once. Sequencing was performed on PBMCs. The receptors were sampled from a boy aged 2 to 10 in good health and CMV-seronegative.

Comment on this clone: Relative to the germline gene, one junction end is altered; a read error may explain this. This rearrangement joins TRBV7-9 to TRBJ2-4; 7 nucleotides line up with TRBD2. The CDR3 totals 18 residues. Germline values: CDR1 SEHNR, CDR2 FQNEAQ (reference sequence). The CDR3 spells CSSSSLRRGGPNLNIQYF. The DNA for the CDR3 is TGTTCCAGCAGCTCTTTGCGAAGGGGAGGGCCAAATTTAAACATTCAGTACTTC.

The chain's CDR3 is CASSLSSGPTEAFF. In DNA, the CDR3 is TGTGCCAGCAGCTTAAGTTCCGGTCCCACTGAAGCTTTCTTT. The chain has TRBV7-3 and TRBJ1-1; D is ambiguous. Trimming took 1 base from V and 4 from J, leaving 10 bases between them. Germline CDR1 and CDR2: SGHTA and FQGTGA. The CDR3 runs 14 residues.

The CDR3 sequence: CASRSSGDYEAFF. CDR3 nucleotide sequence: TGTGCCAGCAGGTCTTCAGGGGATTATGAAGCTTTCTTT. The chain combines TRBV14 with TRBJ1-1; a weak D match, TRBD1 (6 bases). Germline lookup yields CDR1 SGHDN and CDR2 FVKESK. This CDR3 region has 13 residues. V lost 6 bases, J lost 7 bases, and 15 bases lay in between.

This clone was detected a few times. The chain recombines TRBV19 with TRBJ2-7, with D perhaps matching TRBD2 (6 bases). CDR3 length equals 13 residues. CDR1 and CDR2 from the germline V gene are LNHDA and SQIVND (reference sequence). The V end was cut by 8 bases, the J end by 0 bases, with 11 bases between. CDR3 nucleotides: TGTGCCAGTCGCGACGGGAGCTCCTACGAGCAGTACTTC. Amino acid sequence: CASRDGSSYEQYF.

CDR3 nucleotide sequence: TGTGCCAGCAGCTTAGCGCTAAGTGGGCAGAGCTCTGGAAACACCATATATTTT. Translating gives CASSLALSGQSSGNTIYF. J is TRBJ1-3 and V is TRBV7-9, with D unresolved. CDR1 SEHNR and CDR2 FQNEAQ come from the germline V gene (reference sequence). The CDR3 spans 18 residues. V shed 0 bases and J shed 0 bases, with 15 bases lying between them.

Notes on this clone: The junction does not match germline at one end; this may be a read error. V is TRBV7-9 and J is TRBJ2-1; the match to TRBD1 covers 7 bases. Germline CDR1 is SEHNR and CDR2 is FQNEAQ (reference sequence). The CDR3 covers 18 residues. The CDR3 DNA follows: TGTTCCAGCAGCTTTGGGGACAGCGGAACCCGATCCTACAATGAGCAGTTCTTC. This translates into CSSSFGDSGTRSYNEQFF.

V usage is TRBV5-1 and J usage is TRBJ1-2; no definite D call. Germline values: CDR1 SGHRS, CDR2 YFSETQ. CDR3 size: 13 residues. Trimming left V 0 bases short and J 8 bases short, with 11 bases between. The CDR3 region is CASSLERVGGYTF. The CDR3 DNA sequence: TGCGCCAGCAGCTTGGAACGGGTCGGGGGCTACACCTTC.

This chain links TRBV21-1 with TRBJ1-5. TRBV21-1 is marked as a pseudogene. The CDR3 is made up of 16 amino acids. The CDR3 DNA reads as TGTGCCAGCAGCAAATCTCATTGGTCGGTAAATCAGCCCCAGCATTTT. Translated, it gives CASSKSHWSVNQPQHF.

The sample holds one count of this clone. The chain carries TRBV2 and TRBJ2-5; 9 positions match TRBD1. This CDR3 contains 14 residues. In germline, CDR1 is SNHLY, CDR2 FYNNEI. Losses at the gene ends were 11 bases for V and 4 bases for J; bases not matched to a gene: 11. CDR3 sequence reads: CAGSQDRGGETQYF. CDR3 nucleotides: TGTGCCGGGTCTCAAGACAGGGGGGGAGAGACCCAGTACTTC.

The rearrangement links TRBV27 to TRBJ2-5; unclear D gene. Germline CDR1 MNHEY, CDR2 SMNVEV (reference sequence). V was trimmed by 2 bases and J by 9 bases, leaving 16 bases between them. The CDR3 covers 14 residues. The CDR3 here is CASSLDGLVGSQYF. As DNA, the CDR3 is TGTGCCAGCAGTTTAGACGGGTTAGTGGGTTCCCAGTACTTC.

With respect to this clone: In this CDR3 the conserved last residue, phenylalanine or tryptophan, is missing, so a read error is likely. CDR3 nucleotide sequence: TGTGCCAGCAGCCCTACAGGGGGTTCTATGGGCTACACCTCC. Translation: CASSPTGGSMGYTS. V is TRBV27 and J is TRBJ1-2; 8 nucleotides line up with TRBD1. J gave up 8 bases and V 6 bases, and 11 bases lay outside the gene matches. CDR3 length: 14 residues. Germline V CDR1 and CDR2: MNHEY, SMNVEV (reference sequence).

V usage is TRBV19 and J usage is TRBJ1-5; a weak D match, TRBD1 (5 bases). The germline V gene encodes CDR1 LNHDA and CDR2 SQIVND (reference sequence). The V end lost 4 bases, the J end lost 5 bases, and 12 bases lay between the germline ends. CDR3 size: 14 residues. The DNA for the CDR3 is TGTGCCAGTAGTAACTCAGGGTACGATCAGCCCCAGCATTTT. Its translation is CASSNSGYDQPQHF.

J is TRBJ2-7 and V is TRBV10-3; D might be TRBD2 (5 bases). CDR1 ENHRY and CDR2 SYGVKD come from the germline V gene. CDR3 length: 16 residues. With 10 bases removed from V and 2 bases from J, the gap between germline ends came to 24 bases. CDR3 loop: CATTVREGNNAYEQYF. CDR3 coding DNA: TGTGCCACCACAGTGAGAGAGGGTAACAACGCCTACGAGCAGTACTTC.

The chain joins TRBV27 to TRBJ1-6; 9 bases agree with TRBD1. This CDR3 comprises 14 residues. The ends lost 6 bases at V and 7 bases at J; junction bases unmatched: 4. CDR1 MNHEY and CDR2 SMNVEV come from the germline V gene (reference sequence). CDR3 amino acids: CASRSTGGNSPLHF. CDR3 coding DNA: TGTGCCAGCAGATCGACAGGGGGGAATTCACCCCTCCACTTT.

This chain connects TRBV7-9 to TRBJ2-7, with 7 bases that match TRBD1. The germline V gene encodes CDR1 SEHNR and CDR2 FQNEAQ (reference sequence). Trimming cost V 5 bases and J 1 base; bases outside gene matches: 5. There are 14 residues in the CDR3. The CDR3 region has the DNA TGTGCCAGCAGCAGGACAGGACCGTCCTACGAGCAGTACTTC. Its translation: CASSRTGPSYEQYF.

This chain's CDR3 is CASSFRGNRGYTF. DNA for the CDR3: TGTGCCAGCAGTTTCCGCGGAAATCGAGGCTACACCTTC. V is TRBV7-9 and J is TRBJ1-2; D not resolved. The germline V gene encodes CDR1 SEHNR and CDR2 FQNEAQ (reference sequence). Trimming removed 6 bases at V and 8 bases at J, with 16 bases between. The CDR3 length is 13 residues. The complete variable domain, with remaining parts taken from reference TRBV7-9 and TRBJ1-2, reads DTGVSQNPRHKITKRGQNVTFRCDPISEHNRLYWYRQTLGQGPEFLTYFQNEAQLEKSRLLSDRFSAERPKGSFSTLEIQRTEQGDSAMYLCASSFRGNRGYTFGSGTRLTVV.